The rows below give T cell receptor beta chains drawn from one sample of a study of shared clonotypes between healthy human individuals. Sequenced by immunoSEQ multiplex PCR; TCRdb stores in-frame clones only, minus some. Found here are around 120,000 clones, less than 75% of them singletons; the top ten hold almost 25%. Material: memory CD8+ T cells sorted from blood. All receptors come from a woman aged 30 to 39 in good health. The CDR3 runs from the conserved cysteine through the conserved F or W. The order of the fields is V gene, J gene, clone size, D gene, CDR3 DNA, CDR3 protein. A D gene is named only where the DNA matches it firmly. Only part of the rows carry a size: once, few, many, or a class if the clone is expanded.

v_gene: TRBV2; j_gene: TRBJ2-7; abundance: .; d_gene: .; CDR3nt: TGTGCCAGCAGTTTCGTCTACGAGCAGTACTTC; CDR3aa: CASSFVYEQYF
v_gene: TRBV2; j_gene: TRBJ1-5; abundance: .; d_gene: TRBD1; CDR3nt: TGTGCCAGCAGTGGAGACAGGGAGTCTCAGCCCCAGCATTTT; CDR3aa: CASSGDRESQPQHF
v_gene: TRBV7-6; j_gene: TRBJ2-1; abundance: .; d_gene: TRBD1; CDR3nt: TGTGCCAGCAGTTCCGGGACAGGCTCCTACAATGAGCAGTTCTTC; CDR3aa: CASSSGTGSYNEQFF
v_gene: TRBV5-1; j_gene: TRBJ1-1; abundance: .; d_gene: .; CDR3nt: TGCGCCAGCAGCCCCTCGGCGGTTTTCACTGAAGCTTTCTTT; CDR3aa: CASSPSAVFTEAFF
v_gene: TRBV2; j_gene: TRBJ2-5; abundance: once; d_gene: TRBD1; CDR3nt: TGTGCCAGCAGTGAAACAGGGGGCTTAGAGACCCAGTACTTC; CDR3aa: CASSETGGLETQYF
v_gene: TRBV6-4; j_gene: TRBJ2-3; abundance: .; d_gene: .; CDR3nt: TGTGCCAGCAGTGTAACTACTCGAAACACAGATACGCAGTATTTT; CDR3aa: CASSVTTRNTDTQYF
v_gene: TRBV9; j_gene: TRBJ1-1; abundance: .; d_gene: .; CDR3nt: TGTGCCAGCAGCGGTCCTCAGGGTGGCACTGAAGCTTTCTTT; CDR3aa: CASSGPQGGTEAFF
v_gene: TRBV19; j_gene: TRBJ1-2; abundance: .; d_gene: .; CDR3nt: TGTGCCAGTGCCCAGGGAGGTCTCTATGGCTACACCTTC; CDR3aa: CASAQGGLYGYTF
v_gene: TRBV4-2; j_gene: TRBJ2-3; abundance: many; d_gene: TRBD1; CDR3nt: TGTGCCAGCAGCCAAGATGAAGGACAGGGTTCAGATACGCAGTATTTT; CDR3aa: CASSQDEGQGSDTQYF
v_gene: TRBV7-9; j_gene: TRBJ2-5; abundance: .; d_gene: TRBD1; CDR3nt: TGTGCCAGCAGCCGCGGACAGGGGTCCCCCGGGACCCAGTACTTC; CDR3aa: CASSRGQGSPGTQYF
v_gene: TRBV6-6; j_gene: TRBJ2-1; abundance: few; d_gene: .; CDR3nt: TGTGCCAGCAGTTACTCTCGACCCGGAGAGGGTGAGCAGTTCTTC; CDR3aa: CASSYSRPGEGEQFF
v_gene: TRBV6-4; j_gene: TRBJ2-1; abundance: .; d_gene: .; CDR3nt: TGTGCCAGCGCGGGGATCCAGACAAGCTCCTACAATGAGCAGTTCTTC; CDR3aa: CASAGIQTSSYNEQFF
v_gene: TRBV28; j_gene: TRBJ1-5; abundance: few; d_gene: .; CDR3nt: TGTGCCAGCAGTTTAATAGGGACCAATCAGCCCCAGCATTTT; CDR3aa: CASSLIGTNQPQHF
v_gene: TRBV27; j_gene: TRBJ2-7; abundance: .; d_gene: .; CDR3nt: TGTGCCAGCAGTTTCGGGGGGCCCTCCTACGAGCAGTACTTC; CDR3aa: CASSFGGPSYEQYF
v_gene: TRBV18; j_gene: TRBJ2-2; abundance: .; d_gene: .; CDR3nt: TGTGCCAGCTCACCCCTAGGGAGCGGGGAGCTGTTTTTT; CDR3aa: CASSPLGSGELFF
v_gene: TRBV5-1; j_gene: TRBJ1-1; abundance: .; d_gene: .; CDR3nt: TGCGCCAGCAGCTTGTGGGGGGAGGACACTGAAGCTTTCTTT; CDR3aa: CASSLWGEDTEAFF
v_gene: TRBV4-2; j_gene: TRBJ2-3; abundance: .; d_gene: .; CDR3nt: TGTGCCAGCAGCCAAGATCTCGGGGTTACAGATACGCAGTATTTT; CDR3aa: CASSQDLGVTDTQYF
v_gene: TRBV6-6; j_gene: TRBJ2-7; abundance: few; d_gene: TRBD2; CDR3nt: TGTGCCAGCAGTTACGGCGGGAGGGCCGGAGAGCAGTACTTC; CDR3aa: CASSYGGRAGEQYF
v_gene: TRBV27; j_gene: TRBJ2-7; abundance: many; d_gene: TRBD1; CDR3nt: TGTGCCAGCAGCTCAATGGACAGGGCTTACGAGCAGTACTTC; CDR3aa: CASSSMDRAYEQYF
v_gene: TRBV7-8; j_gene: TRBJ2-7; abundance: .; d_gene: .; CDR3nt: TGTGCCAGCAGCAACCAGGCCCGGCGGGTTCCGAACGAGCAGTACTTC; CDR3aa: CASSNQARRVPNEQYF
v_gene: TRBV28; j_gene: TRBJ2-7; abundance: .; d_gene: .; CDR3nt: TGTGCCAGCGGAGGAACCCGTTACGAGCAGTACTTC; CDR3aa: CASGGTRYEQYF
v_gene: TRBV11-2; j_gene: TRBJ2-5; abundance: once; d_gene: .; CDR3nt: TGTGCCAGCAGCTTCTATACTGCTCCACAGGAGACCCAGTACTTC; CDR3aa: CASSFYTAPQETQYF
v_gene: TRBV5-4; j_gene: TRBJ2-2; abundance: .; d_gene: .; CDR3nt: TGTGCCAGCAGCTTGGTCGGCGAGCGTGGATGGGAGCTGTTTTTT; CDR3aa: CASSLVGERGWELFF
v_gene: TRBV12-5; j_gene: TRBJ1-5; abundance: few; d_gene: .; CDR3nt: TGTGCTAGTGGCCACGGACAGCCCCAGCATTTT; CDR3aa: CASGHGQPQHF
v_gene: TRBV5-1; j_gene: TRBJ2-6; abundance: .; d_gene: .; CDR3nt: TGCGCCAGCACCCTCTTAATGACAGGCTCTGGGGCCAACGTCCTGACTTTC; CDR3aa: CASTLLMTGSGANVLTF
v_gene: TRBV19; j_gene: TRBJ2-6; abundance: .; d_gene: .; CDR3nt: TGTGCCAGTAGCGTCGTGGTGGATGGGGCCAACGTCCTGACTTTC; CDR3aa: CASSVVVDGANVLTF
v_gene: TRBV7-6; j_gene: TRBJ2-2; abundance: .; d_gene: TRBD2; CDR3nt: TGTGCCAGCAGCTTAGTGGTAGCGGGAGATAGTAGCGGGGAGCTGTTTTTT; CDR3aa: CASSLVVAGDSSGELFF
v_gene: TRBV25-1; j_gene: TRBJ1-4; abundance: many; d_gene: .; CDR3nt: TGTGCCAGCAGTGAAGGAAGAGAAGTGGGGAAACTGTTTTTT; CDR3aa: CASSEGREVGKLFF
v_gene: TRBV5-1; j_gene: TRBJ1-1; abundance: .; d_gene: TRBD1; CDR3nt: TGCGCCAGCAGCTTGAGCGCGGGACAGGGTGGACGGGGCACTGAAGCTTTCTTT; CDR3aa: CASSLSAGQGGRGTEAFF
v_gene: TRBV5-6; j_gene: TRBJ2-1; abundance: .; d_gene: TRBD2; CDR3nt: TGTGCCAGCAGCGGGGTGACTAGCGGGACGGATGAGCAGTTCTTC; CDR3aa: CASSGVTSGTDEQFF
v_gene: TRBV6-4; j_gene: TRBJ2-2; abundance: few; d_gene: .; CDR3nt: TGTGCCAGCAGTGATAGGTCCACCGGGGAGCTGTTTTTT; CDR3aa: CASSDRSTGELFF
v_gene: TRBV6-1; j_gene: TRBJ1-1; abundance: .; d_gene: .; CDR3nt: TGTGCCAGCAGTCAACTGGGTCTTCGACGCGCTGAAGCTTTCTTT; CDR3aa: CASSQLGLRRAEAFF
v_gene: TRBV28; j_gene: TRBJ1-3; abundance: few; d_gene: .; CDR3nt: TGTGCCAGCAGTTTATTGTCAGCTGGAAACACCATATATTTT; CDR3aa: CASSLLSAGNTIYF
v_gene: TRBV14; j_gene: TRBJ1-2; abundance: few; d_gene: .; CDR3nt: TGTGCCAGCAGCCAAGTGGGGTCGTACGGCTACACCTTC; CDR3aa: CASSQVGSYGYTF
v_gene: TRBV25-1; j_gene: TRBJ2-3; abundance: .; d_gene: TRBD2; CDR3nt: TGTGCCAGCAGTGAGGCTCGGACTAGCAGGGATACGCAGTATTTT; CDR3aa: CASSEARTSRDTQYF
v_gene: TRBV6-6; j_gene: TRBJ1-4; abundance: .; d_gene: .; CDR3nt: TGTGCCAGCAGTTACTCGATGAGGGCTAATGAAAAACTGTTTTTT; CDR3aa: CASSYSMRANEKLFF
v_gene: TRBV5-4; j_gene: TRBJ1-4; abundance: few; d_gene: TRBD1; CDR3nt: TGTGCCAGCAGCAAGGGACAGGGAGAGGCAACTAATGAAAAACTGTTTTTT; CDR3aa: CASSKGQGEATNEKLFF
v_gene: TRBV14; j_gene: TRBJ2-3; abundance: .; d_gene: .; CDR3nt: TGTGCCAGCAGCTTCTCTGGGGACTCAGGCATAGATACGCAGTATTTT; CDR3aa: CASSFSGDSGIDTQYF
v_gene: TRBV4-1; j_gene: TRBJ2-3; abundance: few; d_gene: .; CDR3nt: TGCGCCAGCAGCCAAACCCCCGTAGCGCCATCCACAGATACGCAGTATTTT; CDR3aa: CASSQTPVAPSTDTQYF
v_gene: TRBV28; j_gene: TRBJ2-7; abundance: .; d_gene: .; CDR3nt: TGTGCCAGCAGCCCTCATACGGGACAACTCTACGAGCAGTACTTC; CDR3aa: CASSPHTGQLYEQYF
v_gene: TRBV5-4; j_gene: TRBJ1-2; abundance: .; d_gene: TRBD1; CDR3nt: TGTGCCAGCAGCTTTCTTCGTGGGACAGGGATCCATGGCTACACCTTC; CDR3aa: CASSFLRGTGIHGYTF
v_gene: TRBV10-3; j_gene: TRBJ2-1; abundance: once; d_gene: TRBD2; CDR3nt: TGTGCCAGGCAAGGGACTAGCGGGAGGAGCTCCTACAATGAGCAGTTCTTC; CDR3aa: CARQGTSGRSSYNEQFF
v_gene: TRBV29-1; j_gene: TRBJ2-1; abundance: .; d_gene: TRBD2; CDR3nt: TGCAGCGGGATAGCGGGAGGGCGGGTAAATGAGCAGTTCTTC; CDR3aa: CSGIAGGRVNEQFF
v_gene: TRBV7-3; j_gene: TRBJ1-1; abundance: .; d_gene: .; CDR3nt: TGTGCCAGCAGCTTATTTCGGGAAACTGAAGCTTTCTTT; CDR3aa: CASSLFRETEAFF
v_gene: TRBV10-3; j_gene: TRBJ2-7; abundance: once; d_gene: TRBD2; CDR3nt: TGTGCCATCAGTAGAGTAGTGGGAGGGACCTACGAGCAGTACTTC; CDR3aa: CAISRVVGGTYEQYF
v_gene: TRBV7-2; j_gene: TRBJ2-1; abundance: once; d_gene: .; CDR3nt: TGTGCCAGCAGCTTAGCTAGCGTGTACAATGAGCAGTTCTTC; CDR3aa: CASSLASVYNEQFF
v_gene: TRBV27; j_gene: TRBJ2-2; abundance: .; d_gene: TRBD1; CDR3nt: TGTGCCAGCAGACCAGGGGGCGCGAACACCGGGGAGCTGTTTTTT; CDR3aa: CASRPGGANTGELFF
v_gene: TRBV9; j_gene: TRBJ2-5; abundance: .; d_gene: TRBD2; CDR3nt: TGTGCCAGCAGCGGGGGACTAGCGGACCAAGAGACCCAGTACTTC; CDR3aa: CASSGGLADQETQYF
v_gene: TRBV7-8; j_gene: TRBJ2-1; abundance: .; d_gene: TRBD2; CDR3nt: TGTGCCAGCAGCTTACGAAGACTAGCGGGAGTTGAGCAGTTCTTC; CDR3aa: CASSLRRLAGVEQFF
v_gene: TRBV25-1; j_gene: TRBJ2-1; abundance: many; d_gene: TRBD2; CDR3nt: TGTGCCAGCAGTGATCTTGAAGAGAGGGAGGGCCCCTACAATGAGCAGTTCTTC; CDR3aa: CASSDLEEREGPYNEQFF
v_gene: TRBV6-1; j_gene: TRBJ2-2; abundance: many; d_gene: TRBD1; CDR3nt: TGTGCCAGCACTCCAGGGACAGACACCGGGGAGCTGTTTTTT; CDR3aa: CASTPGTDTGELFF
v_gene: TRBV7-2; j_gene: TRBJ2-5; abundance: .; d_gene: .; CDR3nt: TGTGCCAGCAGCTTCGGACACAACCAAGAGACCCAGTACTTC; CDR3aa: CASSFGHNQETQYF
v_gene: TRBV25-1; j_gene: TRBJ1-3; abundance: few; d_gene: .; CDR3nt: TGTGCCAGCAGTTCCCCGGGGACATCTGGAAACACCATATATTTT; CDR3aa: CASSSPGTSGNTIYF
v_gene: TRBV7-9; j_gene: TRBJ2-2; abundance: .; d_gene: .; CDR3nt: TGTGCCAGCAGCTTAGGGCGTGGGGACACCGGGGAGCTGTTTTTT; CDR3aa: CASSLGRGDTGELFF
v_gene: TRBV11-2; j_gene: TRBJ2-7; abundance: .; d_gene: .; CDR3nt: TGTGCCAGCAGCTTAGAAGTCTCCTACGAGCAGTACTTC; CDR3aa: CASSLEVSYEQYF
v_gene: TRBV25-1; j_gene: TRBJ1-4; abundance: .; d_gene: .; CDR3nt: TGTGCCAGCAGTGAATCCAGTAAAAATGAAAAACTGTTTTTT; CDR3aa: CASSESSKNEKLFF